The entry below describes one TCR beta chain. The record originates from a study of CD8+CD57+ T cells in acquired aplastic anemia. Turning to the study itself: Across the sorted CD4+ and CD8+ cells, DNA amounts averaged roughly 3.5 ug.

The CDR3 sequence is 15 residues long. Germline V gives CDR1 LNHDA, CDR2 SQIVND (reference sequence). CD8+CD57+ cell expansion, shown by flow cytometry, had occurred in the patients selected for sequencing. It was genomic DNA that served as the template for profiling TCR beta VDJ and CDR3. TCRdb redid the calling of the reads with MiXCR, one entry per CDR3 protein. The top ten hold over 7.5% of the sample, which has hundreds of thousands of distinct CDR3 sequences, around 45% seen once. The sample consisted of sorted CD4+, CD8+, or CD8+CD57+ T cells (not recorded which) from PBMCs. This clonotype was sampled from a human donor with aplastic anemia. The V and J genes are TRBV19 and TRBJ2-7; maybe TRBD1 (6 bases). The CDR3 loop is CAKNRTGSESYEQYF. DNA for the CDR3: TGTGCAAAAAACCGAACAGGGTCGGAGTCCTACGAGCAGTACTTC.